This T cell receptor (beta chain) was found in a study of human T cells and chemical hapten exposure. This clonotype has at least ten counts. Unfractionated whole blood was the source from which total RNA was extracted. TCRdb reprocessed the 5' RACE reads with MiXCR, giving one entry per CDR3 protein. The sample holds 150,000 or so distinct CDR3 sequences, 4.1% seen once. CDR1 MNHEY and CDR2 SVGEGT come from the germline V gene. Trimming cost V 7 bases and J 12 bases, with 19 bases left between them. CDR3 length equals 13 residues. The sequence derives from a female donor in good health. This chain links TRBV6-2 or TRBV6-3 with TRBJ2-1; D may be TRBD2 (7 bases). CDR3 protein: CASNRGGDSRQFF. In nucleotides, the CDR3 is TGTGCCAGCAATCGAGGGGGGGACTCGCGGCAGTTCTTC.